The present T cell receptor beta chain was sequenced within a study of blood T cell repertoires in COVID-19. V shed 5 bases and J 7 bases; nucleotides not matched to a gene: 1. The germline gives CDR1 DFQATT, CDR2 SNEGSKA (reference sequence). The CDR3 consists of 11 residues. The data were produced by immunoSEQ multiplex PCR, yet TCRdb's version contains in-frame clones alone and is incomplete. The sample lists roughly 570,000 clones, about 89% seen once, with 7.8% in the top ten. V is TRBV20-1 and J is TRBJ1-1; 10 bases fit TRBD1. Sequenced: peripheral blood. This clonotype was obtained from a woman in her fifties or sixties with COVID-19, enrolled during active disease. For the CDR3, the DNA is TGCAGTGCTTGGGACAGGGGTGAAGCTTTCTTT. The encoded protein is CSAWDRGEAFF.